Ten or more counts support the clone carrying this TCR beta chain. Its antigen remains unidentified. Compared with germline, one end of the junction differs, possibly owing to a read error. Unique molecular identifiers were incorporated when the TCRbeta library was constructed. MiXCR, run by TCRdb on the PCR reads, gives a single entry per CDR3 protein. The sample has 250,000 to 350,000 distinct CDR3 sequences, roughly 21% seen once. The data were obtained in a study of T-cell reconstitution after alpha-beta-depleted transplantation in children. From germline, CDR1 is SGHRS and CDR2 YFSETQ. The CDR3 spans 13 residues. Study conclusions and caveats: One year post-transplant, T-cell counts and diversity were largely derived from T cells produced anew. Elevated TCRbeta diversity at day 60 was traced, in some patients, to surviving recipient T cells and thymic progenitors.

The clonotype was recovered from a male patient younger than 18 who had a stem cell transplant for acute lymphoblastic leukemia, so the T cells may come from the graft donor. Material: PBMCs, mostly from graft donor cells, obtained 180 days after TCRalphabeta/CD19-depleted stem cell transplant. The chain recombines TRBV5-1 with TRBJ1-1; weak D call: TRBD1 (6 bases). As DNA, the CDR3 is TGTGCCAGCAGTTTAAGGGGGGACACTGAAGCTTTCTTT. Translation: CASSLRGDTEAFF.